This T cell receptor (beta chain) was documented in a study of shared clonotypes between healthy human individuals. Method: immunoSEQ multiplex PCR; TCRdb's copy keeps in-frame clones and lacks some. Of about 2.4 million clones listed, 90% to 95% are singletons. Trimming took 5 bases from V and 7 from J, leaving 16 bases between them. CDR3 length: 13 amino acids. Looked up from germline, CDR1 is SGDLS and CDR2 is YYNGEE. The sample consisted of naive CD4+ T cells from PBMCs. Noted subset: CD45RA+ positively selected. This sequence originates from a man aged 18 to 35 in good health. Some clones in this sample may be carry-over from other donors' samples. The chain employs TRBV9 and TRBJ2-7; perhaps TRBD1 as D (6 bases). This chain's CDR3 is CASSREGGREQYF. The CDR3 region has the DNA TGTGCCAGCAGTCGGGAAGGGGGAAGGGAGCAGTACTTC. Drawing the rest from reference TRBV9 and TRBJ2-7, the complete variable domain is DSGVTQTPKHLITATGQRVTLRCSPRSGDLSVYWYQQSLDQGLQFLIQYYNGEERAKGNILERFSAQQFPDLHSELNLSSLELGDSALYFCASSREGGREQYFGPGTRLTVT.